Below, 6 T cell receptor beta chains from the same sample are listed, as sequenced in a study of blood T cell repertoires in COVID-19. Sequenced by immunoSEQ multiplex PCR; TCRdb stores in-frame clones only, minus some. The sample includes about 140,000 clones, about 86% of them seen just once. Sequences were obtained from peripheral blood. Source of these receptors: an older woman with acute or convalescent COVID-19.

The chain recombines TRBV6-2 or TRBV6-3 with TRBJ1-6; tentative D call: TRBD1 (5 bases). With 7 bases removed from V and 12 bases from J, the gap between germline ends came to 19 bases. The length of the CDR3 is 14 residues. CDR1 and CDR2 (germline): MNHEY, SVGEGT. CDR3: CASTPAGVKKPLHF. The CDR3 DNA sequence: TGTGCCAGCACCCCGGCGGGGGTGAAAAAACCCCTCCACTTT.

J is TRBJ2-4 and V is TRBV18; D unclear. The V gene lost 3 bases and the J gene lost 7 bases, with 13 bases spanning the gap. Germline V gene sequence: CDR1 KGHSH, CDR2 LQKENI. This CDR3 region has 14 residues. The CDR3 DNA sequence: TGTGCCAGCTCACCGGGCCATGCGTCTAACATTCAGTACTTC. This sequence encodes CASSPGHASNIQYF.

V gene TRBV28 combines with J gene TRBJ1-1, with 8 bases identical to TRBD1. This CDR3 is built from 13 residues. Germline V CDR1 and CDR2: MDHEN, SYDVKM. V shed 10 bases, J shed 5 bases, and the junction held 9 bases outside the gene matches. For the CDR3, the DNA is TGTGCCACTTCACAGGGGGTTAGAACTGAAGCTTTCTTT. This encodes CATSQGVRTEAFF.

This chain links TRBV18 with TRBJ1-1; the D gene is possibly TRBD1 (6 bases). Germline loops: CDR1 KGHSH, CDR2 LQKENI. V gave up 6 bases and J gave up 4 bases, with 18 bases separating them. The CDR3 is 15 residues long. In DNA, the CDR3 is TGTGCCAGCTCCCCCCAGGGGTTCGCAGGCACTGAAGCTTTCTTT. It specifies CASSPQGFAGTEAFF.

The chain joins TRBV7-8 to TRBJ2-1; the match to TRBD2 covers 7 bases. The CDR3 totals 16 residues. The J segment lost 5 bases and the V segment lost 5 bases, leaving 12 bases of the junction unmatched. CDR1 and CDR2 (germline): SGHVS, FQNEAQ. The CDR3 region is CASSMTSPWRDNEQFF. CDR3 bases: TGTGCCAGCAGCATGACTAGCCCATGGAGGGACAATGAGCAGTTCTTC.

The chain combines TRBV21-1 with TRBJ1-1. TRBV21-1 constitutes a pseudogene. CDR3 length: 20 residues. CDR3 coding DNA: TGTGCCAGCAGCAGCGATGGAACCGACATTGGAGGGGACCCTAACACTGAAGCTTTCTTT. It codes for CASSSDGTDIGGDPNTEAFF.